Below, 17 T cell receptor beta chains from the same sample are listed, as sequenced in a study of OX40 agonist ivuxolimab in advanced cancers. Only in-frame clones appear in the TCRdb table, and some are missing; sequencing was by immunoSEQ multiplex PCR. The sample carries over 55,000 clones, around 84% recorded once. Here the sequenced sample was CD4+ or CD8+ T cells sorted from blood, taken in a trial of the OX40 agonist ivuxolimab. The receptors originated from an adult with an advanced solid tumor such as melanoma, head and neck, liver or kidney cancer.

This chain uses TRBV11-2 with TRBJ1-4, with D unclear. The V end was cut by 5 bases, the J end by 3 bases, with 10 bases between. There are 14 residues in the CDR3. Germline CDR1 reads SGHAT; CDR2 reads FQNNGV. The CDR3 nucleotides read TGTGCCAGCAGCCGGCGGGGTGCTAATGAAAAACTGTTTTTT. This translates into CASSRRGANEKLFF.

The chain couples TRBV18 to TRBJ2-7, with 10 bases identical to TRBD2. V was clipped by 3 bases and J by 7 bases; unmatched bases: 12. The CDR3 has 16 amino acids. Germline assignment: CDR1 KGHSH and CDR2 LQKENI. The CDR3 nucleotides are TGTGCCAGCTCACCTCCTAGCGGGAGCCATCCAGGGGAGCAGTACTTC. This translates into CASSPPSGSHPGEQYF.

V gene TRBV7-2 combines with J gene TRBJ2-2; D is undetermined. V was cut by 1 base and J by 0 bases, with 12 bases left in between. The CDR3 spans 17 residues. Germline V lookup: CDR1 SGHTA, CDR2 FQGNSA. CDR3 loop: CASSLESRQTNTGELFF. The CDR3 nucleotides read TGTGCCAGCAGCTTAGAATCTCGGCAGACGAACACCGGGGAGCTGTTTTTT.

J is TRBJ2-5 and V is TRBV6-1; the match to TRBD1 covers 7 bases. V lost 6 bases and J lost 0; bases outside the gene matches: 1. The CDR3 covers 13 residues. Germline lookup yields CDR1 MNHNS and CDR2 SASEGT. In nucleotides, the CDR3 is TGTGCCAGCAGCAGGGGGTACCAAGAGACCCAGTACTTC. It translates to CASSRGYQETQYF.

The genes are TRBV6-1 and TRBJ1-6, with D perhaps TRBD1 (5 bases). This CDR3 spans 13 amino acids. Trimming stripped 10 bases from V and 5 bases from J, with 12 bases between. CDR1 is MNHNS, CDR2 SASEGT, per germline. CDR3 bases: TGTGCCAACAAGGCAGGGAATAATTCACCCCTCCACTTT. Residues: CANKAGNNSPLHF.

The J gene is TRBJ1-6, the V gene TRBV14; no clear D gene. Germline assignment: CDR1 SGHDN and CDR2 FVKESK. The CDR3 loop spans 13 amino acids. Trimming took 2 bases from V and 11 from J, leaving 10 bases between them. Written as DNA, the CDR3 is TGTGCCAGCAGCCAACAACAAAAAGCACCCCTCCACTTT. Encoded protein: CASSQQQKAPLHF. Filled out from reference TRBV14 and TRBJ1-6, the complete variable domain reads EAGVTQFPSHSVIEKGQTVTLRCDPISGHDNLYWYRRVMGKEIKFLLHFVKESKQDESGMPNNRFLAERTGGTYSTLKVQPAELEDSGVYFCASSQQQKAPLHFGNGTRLTVT.

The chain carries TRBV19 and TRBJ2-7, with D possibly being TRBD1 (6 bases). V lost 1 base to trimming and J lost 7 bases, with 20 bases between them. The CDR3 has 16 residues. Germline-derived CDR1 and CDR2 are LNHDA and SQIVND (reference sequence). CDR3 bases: TGTGCCAGTAGTATAGCCAACAGGGACGTAGGGAATGAGCAGTACTTC. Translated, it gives CASSIANRDVGNEQYF. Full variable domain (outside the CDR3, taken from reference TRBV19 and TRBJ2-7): DGGITQSPKYLFRKEGQNVTLSCEQNLNHDAMYWYRQDPGQGLRLIYYSQIVNDFQKGDIAEGYSVSREKKESFPLTVTSAQKNPTAFYLCASSIANRDVGNEQYFGPGTRLTVT.

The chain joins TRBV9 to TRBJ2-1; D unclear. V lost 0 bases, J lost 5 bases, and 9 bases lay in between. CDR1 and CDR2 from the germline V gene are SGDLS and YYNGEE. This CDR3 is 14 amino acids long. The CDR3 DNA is TGTGCCAGCAGCGTAGAGGGATGGGACAATGAGCAGTTCTTC. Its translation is CASSVEGWDNEQFF.

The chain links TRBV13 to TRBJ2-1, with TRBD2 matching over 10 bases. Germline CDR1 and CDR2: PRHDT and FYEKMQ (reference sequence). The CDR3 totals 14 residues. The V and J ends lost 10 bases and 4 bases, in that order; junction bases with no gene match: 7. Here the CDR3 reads CATRLAGVYNEQFF. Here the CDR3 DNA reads TGTGCCACCCGACTAGCGGGTGTTTACAATGAGCAGTTCTTC. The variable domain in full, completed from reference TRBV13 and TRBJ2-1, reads AAGVIQSPRHLIKEKRETATLKCYPIPRHDTVYWYQQGPGQDPQFLISFYEKMQSDKGSIPDRFSAQQFSDYHSELNMSSLELGDSALYFCATRLAGVYNEQFFGPGTRLTVL.

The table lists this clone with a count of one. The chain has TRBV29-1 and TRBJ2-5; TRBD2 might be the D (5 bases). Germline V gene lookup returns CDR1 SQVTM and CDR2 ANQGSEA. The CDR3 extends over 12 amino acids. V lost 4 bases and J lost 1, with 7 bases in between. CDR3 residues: CSVVGIQETQYF. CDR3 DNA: TGCAGCGTTGTCGGGATCCAAGAGACCCAGTACTTC.

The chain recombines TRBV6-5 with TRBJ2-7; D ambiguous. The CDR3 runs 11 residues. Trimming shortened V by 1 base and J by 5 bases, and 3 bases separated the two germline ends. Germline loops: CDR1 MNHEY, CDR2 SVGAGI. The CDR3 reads CASSYWDEQYF. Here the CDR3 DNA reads TGTGCCAGCAGTTACTGGGACGAGCAGTACTTC.

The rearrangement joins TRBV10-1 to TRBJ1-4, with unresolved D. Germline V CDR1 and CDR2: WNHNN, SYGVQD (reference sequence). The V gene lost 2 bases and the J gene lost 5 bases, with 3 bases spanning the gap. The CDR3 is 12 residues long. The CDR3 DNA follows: TGCGCCAGCAGTGAGGAAAATGAAAAACTGTTTTTT. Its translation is CASSEENEKLFF.

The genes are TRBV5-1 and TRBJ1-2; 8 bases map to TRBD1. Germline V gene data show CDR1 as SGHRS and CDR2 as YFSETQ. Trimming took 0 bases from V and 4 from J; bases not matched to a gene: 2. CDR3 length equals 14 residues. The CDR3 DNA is TGCGCCAGCAGCTTGGAGGACAGGGTCTATGGCTACACCTTC. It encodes CASSLEDRVYGYTF. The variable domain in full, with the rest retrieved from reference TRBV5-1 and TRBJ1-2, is KAGVTQTPRYLIKTRGQQVTLSCSPISGHRSVSWYQQTPGQGLQFLFEYFSETQRNKGNFPGRFSGRQFSNSRSEMNVSTLELGDSALYLCASSLEDRVYGYTFGSGTRLTVV.

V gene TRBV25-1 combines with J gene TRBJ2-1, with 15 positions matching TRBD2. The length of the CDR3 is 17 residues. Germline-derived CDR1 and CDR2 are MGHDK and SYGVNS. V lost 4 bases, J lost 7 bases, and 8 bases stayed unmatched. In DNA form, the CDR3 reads TGTGCCAGCAGTGTTCGGACTAGCGGGAGGGAGTTTAATGAGCAGTTCTTC. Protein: CASSVRTSGREFNEQFF.

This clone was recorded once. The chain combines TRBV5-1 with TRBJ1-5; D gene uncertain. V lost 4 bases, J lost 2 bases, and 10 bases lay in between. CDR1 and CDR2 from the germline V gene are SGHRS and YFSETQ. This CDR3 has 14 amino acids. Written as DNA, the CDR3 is TGCGCCAGCAGCACGGCGGGTGGCAATCAGCCCCAGCATTTT. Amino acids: CASSTAGGNQPQHF.

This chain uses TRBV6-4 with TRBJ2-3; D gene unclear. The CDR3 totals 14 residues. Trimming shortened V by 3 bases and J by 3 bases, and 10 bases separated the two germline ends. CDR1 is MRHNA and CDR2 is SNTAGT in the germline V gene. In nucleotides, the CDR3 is TGTGCCAGCAGTGAAGTAGGGTTGACAGATACGCAGTATTTT. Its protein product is CASSEVGLTDTQYF.

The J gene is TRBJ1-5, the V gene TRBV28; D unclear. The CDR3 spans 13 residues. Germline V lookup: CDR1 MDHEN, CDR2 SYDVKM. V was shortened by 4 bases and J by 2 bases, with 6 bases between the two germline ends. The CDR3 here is CASSWYGNQPQHF. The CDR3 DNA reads TGTGCCAGCAGTTGGTACGGCAATCAGCCCCAGCATTTT.